The rows below give T cell receptor beta chains drawn from one sample of a study of cytomegalovirus exposure and HLA in healthy donors. TCRdb keeps only in-frame clones here, not all; method: immunoSEQ multiplex PCR. Of roughly 300,000 clones in the sample, around 86% were seen once. Source material: PBMCs. All receptors come from a woman aged 18-30 years in good health and CMV-seronegative. The CDR3 runs from the conserved cysteine through the conserved F or W. D genes are given only for firm matches. Only some rows state a clone size, as once, few, many or a class for expanded clones.

J: TRBJ2-7
V: TRBV5-1
D: NA
size: few
DNA: TGCGCCAGCAGCTCTACAGGAATCACGGACGAGCAGTACTTC
CDR3: CASSSTGITDEQYF

J: TRBJ2-7
V: TRBV4-1
D: NA
size: NA
DNA: TGCGCCAGCAGCCAAGGCCTCACGGATGGGGGGGAGCAGTACTTC
CDR3: CASSQGLTDGGEQYF

J: TRBJ2-3
V: TRBV7-9
D: NA
size: NA
DNA: TGTGCCAGCAGCTCGTCACTGGGAGTAGGGACAGATACGCAGTATTTT
CDR3: CASSSSLGVGTDTQYF

J: TRBJ1-5
V: TRBV5-1
D: TRBD1
size: once
DNA: TGCGCCAGCAGCCCGGACCCGACAGGGGACAATCAGCCCCAGCATTTT
CDR3: CASSPDPTGDNQPQHF

J: TRBJ2-3
V: TRBV27
D: NA
size: once
DNA: TGTGCCAGCAGTTCGACAGGTTATCTTCAAGATACGCAGTATTTT
CDR3: CASSSTGYLQDTQYF

J: TRBJ1-2
V: TRBV19
D: TRBD1
size: once
DNA: TGTGCCAGTAGGACAGGGAGCTATGGCTACACCTTC
CDR3: CASRTGSYGYTF

J: TRBJ2-5
V: TRBV5-1
D: TRBD2
size: once
DNA: TGCGCCAGCAGCTTTGGGACTAGCGGGGATTATCTGGAGACCCAGTACTTC
CDR3: CASSFGTSGDYLETQYF

J: TRBJ2-1
V: TRBV25-1
D: TRBD2
size: NA
DNA: TGTGCCAGCAGTGCGACCCTAAGCGGGGTTGGGGATGAGCAGTTCTTC
CDR3: CASSATLSGVGDEQFF

J: TRBJ2-7
V: TRBV18
D: NA
size: NA
DNA: TGTGCCAGCTCACCGAAGACAGAAGCCTACGAGCAGTACTTC
CDR3: CASSPKTEAYEQYF

J: TRBJ1-2
V: TRBV27
D: NA
size: NA
DNA: TGTGCCAGCAGTTTGAGCAAAGGGAGCTATGGCTACACCTTC
CDR3: CASSLSKGSYGYTF

J: TRBJ2-7
V: TRBV7-9
D: TRBD2
size: NA
DNA: TGTGCCAGCAGCTTAGAAGGGACTAGCTCCGAGCAGTACTTC
CDR3: CASSLEGTSSEQYF

J: TRBJ1-3
V: TRBV18
D: NA
size: few
DNA: TGTGCCAGCTCACAGACAGGCGGCTCTGGAAACACCATATATTTT
CDR3: CASSQTGGSGNTIYF

J: TRBJ2-5
V: TRBV11-2
D: TRBD2
size: NA
DNA: TGTGCCAGCAGCCCTCAAGCGAGCGGGAGGGCCCTATTAGAGACCCAGTACTTC
CDR3: CASSPQASGRALLETQYF

J: TRBJ1-5
V: TRBV28
D: NA
size: NA
DNA: TGTGCCAGCAGCTTCCAGGGGATGGGACAGCCCCAGCATTTT
CDR3: CASSFQGMGQPQHF

J: TRBJ1-1
V: TRBV2
D: NA
size: NA
DNA: TGTGCCAGCAGTGAAGCTTCAGGACAGTACACTGAAGCTTTCTTT
CDR3: CASSEASGQYTEAFF

J: TRBJ2-5
V: TRBV28
D: NA
size: NA
DNA: TGTGCCAGCAGTTTATTGAGGCTCGTGGGGCATCAAGAGACCCAGTACTTC
CDR3: CASSLLRLVGHQETQYF